A single sample gave rise to the 5 T cell receptor beta chains below, sequenced in a study of shared clonotypes between healthy human individuals. The method was immunoSEQ multiplex PCR; TCRdb's version includes in-frame clones alone and lacks a portion of them. This table holds around 1.6 million clones, approximately 98% found once. Sequencing was done on a sample of naive CD4+ T cells sorted from blood. The subset is: CD45RA+ positively selected. These receptors came from a man in his thirties or forties in good health.

This clone was recorded only once. The rearrangement links TRBV15 to TRBJ2-1; 9 bases align to TRBD1. This CDR3 region has 14 residues. The junction had 4 bases not matched to a gene; V was cut back by 6 bases and J by 4 bases. CDR1 is LNHNV and CDR2 is YYDKDF in the germline V gene (reference sequence). CDR3 region: CATRTGGGYNEQFF. CDR3 nucleotides: TGTGCCACCAGGACAGGGGGAGGATACAATGAGCAGTTCTTC.

This clone turned up a few times. This sequence joins TRBV2 and TRBJ1-5; 9 positions agree with TRBD1. The CDR3 runs 14 residues. Germline trimming cut 6 bases from V and 5 bases from J; bases unmatched to any gene: 5. Germline CDR1 reads SNHLY; CDR2 reads FYNNEI. The CDR3 sequence is CASRDRGTYQPQHF. In DNA, the CDR3 is TGTGCCAGCAGGGACAGGGGAACCTATCAGCCCCAGCATTTT.

V and J are TRBV10-2 and TRBJ1-4; unclear D gene. V was cut by 0 bases and J by 1 base, with 21 bases left in between. In germline, CDR1 is WSHSY, CDR2 SAAADI. CDR3 length: 20 residues. DNA of the CDR3: TGCGCCAGCAGTGAGTCGTATGAGTGGTTGACGACGGGAACTAATGAAAAACTGTTTTTT. Translated, it gives CASSESYEWLTTGTNEKLFF.

The rearrangement uses TRBV11-2 and TRBJ2-7, with 14 bases fitting TRBD2. The CDR3 runs 17 residues. Germline CDR1 SGHAT, CDR2 FQNNGV. With V trimmed by 3 bases and J by 4 bases, 8 bases remained unmatched. This CDR3 is CASSLRLAGGLPYEQYF. The CDR3 DNA is TGTGCCAGCAGCTTGAGACTAGCGGGAGGGCTCCCTTACGAGCAGTACTTC.

The V gene is TRBV19, the J gene TRBJ1-2, with D possibly being TRBD1 (5 bases). Germline values: CDR1 LNHDA, CDR2 SQIVND (reference sequence). Trimming shortened V by 4 bases and J by 2 bases, and 17 bases separated the two germline ends. This CDR3 has 16 residues. CDR3 region: CASSSSGWDLNYGYTF. Written as DNA, the CDR3 is TGTGCCAGTAGTAGTTCCGGCTGGGACCTCAACTATGGCTACACCTTC.